This is a list of T cell receptor beta chains from one sample in a study of chemoradiotherapy in HPV16-positive cancers. TCRdb's table, derived via immunoSEQ multiplex PCR, lists solely in-frame clones and lacks some. The table shows 9,000 to 10,000 clones, with about 80% occurring only once. Material: blood, obtained from a patient who underwent chemoradiotherapy. The receptors derive from a human donor with HPV-associated anogenital cancer. Both conserved end residues are part of each CDR3. A D gene is named only where the DNA matches it firmly. Clone size is stated in some rows and not others, as once, few, many or a class when expanded.

D gene,V gene,clone size,J gene,CDR3 DNA,CDR3 protein
TRBD1,TRBV5-1,NA,TRBJ1-1,TGCGCCAGCAGCAAAAGACAGGGGGCCCTCCTTTTGAACACTGAAGCTTTCTTT,CASSKRQGALLLNTEAFF
NA,TRBV2,NA,TRBJ2-2,TGTGCCAGCTTGGATCTGGAGGGATTGACCGGGGAGCTGTTTTTT,CASLDLEGLTGELFF
NA,TRBV6-1,NA,TRBJ1-1,TGTGCCAGCACCGAATCGGGGAACACTGAAGCTTTCTTT,CASTESGNTEAFF
NA,TRBV27,NA,TRBJ1-6,TGTGCCAGCAGTTTATCGAGAAGGTACGATCATAATTCACCCCTCCACTTT,CASSLSRRYDHNSPLHF
NA,TRBV11-1,NA,TRBJ2-6,TGTGCCAGCAGCTTATCTGGTTTGCCCCCTCCTGGGGCCAACGTCCTGACTTTC,CASSLSGLPPPGANVLTF
TRBD1,TRBV5-1,once,TRBJ2-7,TGCGCCAGCAGCTCTGGGACAGGCTTCTCCTACGAGCAGTACTTC,CASSSGTGFSYEQYF
NA,TRBV6-1,NA,TRBJ2-7,TGTGCCAGCATCTTATTGGATTCGGGCGAGCAGTACTTC,CASILLDSGEQYF
TRBD2,TRBV4-3,NA,TRBJ2-1,TGCGCCAGCAGCCAAGAGGGCGGGGGGAATTACAATGAGCAGTTCTTC,CASSQEGGGNYNEQFF
NA,TRBV14,NA,TRBJ1-4,TGTGCCAGCAGCCGAAGCATCCCCGGGACGGTTAATGAAAAACTGTTTTTT,CASSRSIPGTVNEKLFF
TRBD2,TRBV5-4,NA,TRBJ2-7,TGTGCCAGCAGCCTAGGACTAGCGGTGATCTCCTACGAGCAGTACTTC,CASSLGLAVISYEQYF
NA,TRBV2,NA,TRBJ2-1,TGTGCCAGCAGTGAGTCAGAGCAGTTCTTC,CASSESEQFF
TRBD1,TRBV6-5,NA,TRBJ2-7,TGTGCCAGCAAACGTCAGGGGGTCTCCTACGAGCAGTACTTC,CASKRQGVSYEQYF
TRBD1,TRBV5-4,NA,TRBJ2-7,TGTGCCAGCAGCGCGGACAGGGGCGGTTTAGGCGAGCAGTACTTC,CASSADRGGLGEQYF
NA,TRBV29-1,NA,TRBJ2-3,TGCAGCGTTCCACCAGGAGAAGCGCAGTATTTT,CSVPPGEAQYF
TRBD1,TRBV5-1,NA,TRBJ1-2,TGCGCCAGCAGCTTAAACACAGGGGGCTATGGCTACACCTTC,CASSLNTGGYGYTF
NA,TRBV27,NA,TRBJ1-5,TGTGCCAGCAGTTTACAGGGGCAAGATCAGCCCCAGCATTTT,CASSLQGQDQPQHF